This is a list of T cell receptor beta chains from one sample in a study of human T cells and chemical hapten exposure. Via MiXCR, TCRdb re-called the RACE reads, giving one row per CDR3 protein. This table has roughly 160,000 distinct CDR3 sequences, more than 14% appearing once. This specimen was whole blood, taken in connection with sensitization to the hapten diphenylcyclopropenone (DPC). The receptors stem from a woman in her 30s with alopecia areata. Some clones in this sample may be carry-over from other donors' samples. The CDR3 runs from the conserved cysteine through the conserved F or W.

TRBJ2-3	TRBV12-3/TRBV12-4	CASSLAIAGARRTDTQYF
TRBJ2-1	TRBV6-2/TRBV6-3	CASSSLAGVNEQFF
TRBJ2-5	TRBV7-9	CASSLSGAMLPETQYF
TRBJ2-5	TRBV6-2/TRBV6-3	CASSSGQSPETQYF
TRBJ1-4	TRBV28	CASSSGVPNEKLFF
TRBJ2-6	TRBV12-3/TRBV12-4	CASSLMGGPNVLTF
TRBJ2-1	TRBV5-1	CASSPTRGASDEQFF
TRBJ2-5	TRBV6-2/TRBV6-3	CASSFAGGRETQYF
TRBJ1-1	TRBV5-1	CASSQVGSQNTEAFF
TRBJ2-5	TRBV3-1	CASSQVFASGEETQYF
TRBJ2-2	TRBV12-3/TRBV12-4	CASGLRLAEHSGELFF
TRBJ2-5	TRBV6-5	CASRPDRVPETQYF
TRBJ2-1	TRBV12-3/TRBV12-4	CASSFGLAVSYNEQFF
TRBJ2-3	TRBV14	CASSQEGPGTTQYF
TRBJ2-1	TRBV7-8	CASSSSLALNSYNEQFF